This is a list of T cell receptor beta chains from one sample in a study of control samples from healthy donors and cancer patients. The assay was immunoSEQ multiplex PCR, and TCRdb's table has in-frame clones only and misses some. The sample has 200,000 or so clones; about 94% are singletons. The specimen was blood. The receptors come from a man between 50 and 59 years old in good health. Both conserved end residues are part of each CDR3. D genes are given only for firm matches. Size values are once, few and many counts, or a class for expanded clones, and some rows have none.

D gene: -
clone size: -
J gene: TRBJ1-1
V gene: TRBV3-1/TRBV3-2
CDR3 protein: CASSPGLGEAFF
CDR3 DNA: TGTGCCAGCAGCCCAGGACTGGGGGAAGCTTTCTTT

D gene: -
clone size: -
J gene: TRBJ2-3
V gene: TRBV10-1
CDR3 protein: CASSAKDMWGGTDTQYF
CDR3 DNA: TGCGCCAGCAGTGCGAAGGACATGTGGGGAGGCACAGATACGCAGTATTTT

D gene: TRBD1
clone size: -
J gene: TRBJ2-1
V gene: TRBV24-1
CDR3 protein: CATSDPGTGRINEQFF
CDR3 DNA: TGTGCCACCAGTGACCCCGGGACAGGGAGAATCAATGAGCAGTTCTTC

D gene: -
clone size: -
J gene: TRBJ2-7
V gene: TRBV5-6
CDR3 protein: CASSSRGRGGPPYEQYF
CDR3 DNA: TGTGCCAGCAGCTCCCGGGGTAGGGGAGGACCTCCCTACGAGCAGTACTTC

D gene: -
clone size: -
J gene: TRBJ2-2
V gene: TRBV24-1
CDR3 protein: CATSDPRRGNTGELFF
CDR3 DNA: TGTGCCACCAGTGATCCCCGACGTGGGAACACCGGGGAGCTGTTTTTT

D gene: -
clone size: -
J gene: TRBJ1-2
V gene: TRBV28
CDR3 protein: CASRPVGSNYGYTF
CDR3 DNA: TGTGCCAGCAGGCCCGTGGGGAGTAACTATGGCTACACCTTC

D gene: -
clone size: -
J gene: TRBJ2-3
V gene: TRBV6-1
CDR3 protein: CASSEEGSAYTQYF
CDR3 DNA: TGTGCCAGCAGTGAAGAGGGGTCGGCGTATACGCAGTATTTT

D gene: -
clone size: -
J gene: TRBJ1-6
V gene: TRBV3-1/TRBV3-2
CDR3 protein: CASSQPHTEAPLHF
CDR3 DNA: TGTGCCAGCAGCCAACCACATACAGAGGCACCCCTCCACTTT

D gene: -
clone size: -
J gene: TRBJ2-1
V gene: TRBV27
CDR3 protein: CASSLSDRNNEQFF
CDR3 DNA: TGTGCCAGCAGTTTATCCGACAGAAACAATGAGCAGTTCTTC

D gene: -
clone size: -
J gene: TRBJ2-7
V gene: TRBV3-1/TRBV3-2
CDR3 protein: CASSSMEGPEQYF
CDR3 DNA: TGTGCCAGCAGCTCCATGGAGGGGCCCGAGCAGTACTTC

D gene: -
clone size: -
J gene: TRBJ1-6
V gene: TRBV6-5
CDR3 protein: CASSSYRVSPGSPLHF
CDR3 DNA: TGTGCCAGCAGTTCTTACAGGGTCTCACCAGGTTCACCCCTCCACTTT

D gene: TRBD1
clone size: once
J gene: TRBJ1-1
V gene: TRBV5-4
CDR3 protein: CASSSLQGRTEAFF
CDR3 DNA: TGTGCCAGCAGCTCACTACAGGGGAGGACTGAAGCTTTCTTT

D gene: TRBD2
clone size: -
J gene: TRBJ2-7
V gene: TRBV3-1/TRBV3-2
CDR3 protein: CASSTGTSGGLYSYEQYF
CDR3 DNA: TGTGCCAGCAGCACAGGGACTAGCGGGGGGCTGTACTCCTACGAGCAGTACTTC

D gene: -
clone size: -
J gene: TRBJ1-5
V gene: TRBV18
CDR3 protein: CASGAQPQHF
CDR3 DNA: TGTGCCAGCGGGGCTCAGCCCCAGCATTTT